Listed here are 21 T cell receptor beta chains from one sample, sequenced in a study of T cell responses to AZD1222 COVID-19 vaccine. Here immunoSEQ multiplex PCR was the method, and the copy in TCRdb shows in-frame clones only, minus some. This sample yields some 56,000 clones, of which roughly 88% are seen a single time; around 15% belongs to the top ten. The sequences come from peripheral blood, collected on day 0 of AZD1222 vaccination. The source of these receptors is an adult in good health.

The chain uses TRBV2 and TRBJ1-4; no definite D call. V was trimmed by 2 bases and J by 7 bases, leaving 8 bases between them. The CDR3 has 13 residues. In germline, CDR1 is SNHLY, CDR2 FYNNEI. The CDR3 coding sequence is TGTGCCAGCAGTGAAACCCCACTTGAAAAACTGTTTTTT. This gives the protein CASSETPLEKLFF.

The rearrangement links TRBV7-8 to TRBJ1-5; perhaps TRBD1 as D (5 bases). V was trimmed by 2 bases and J by 2 bases, leaving 13 bases between them. The CDR3 loop spans 16 amino acids. Germline CDR1 SGHVS, CDR2 FQNEAQ. CDR3 DNA: TGTGCCAGCAGCTTAAATTGGGGGGATGGCAATCAGCCCCAGCATTTT. As protein: CASSLNWGDGNQPQHF. Full variable domain (remainder filled in from reference TRBV7-8 and TRBJ1-5): GAGVSQSPRYKVAKRGQDVALRCDPISGHVSLFWYQQALGQGPEFLTYFQNEAQLDKSGLPSDRFFAERPEGSVSTLKIQRTQQEDSAVYLCASSLNWGDGNQPQHFGDGTRLSIL.

The chain couples TRBV15 to TRBJ1-1; D is unresolved. The V gene's germline CDR1 is LNHNV and CDR2 YYDKDF (reference sequence). V shed 0 bases and J shed 0 bases, with 8 bases lying between them. The length of the CDR3 is 15 residues. This CDR3 reads CATSRDISMNTEAFF. The CDR3 DNA is TGTGCCACCAGCAGAGATATAAGCATGAACACTGAAGCTTTCTTT.

The V gene is TRBV28, the J gene TRBJ1-3; 8 nucleotides agree with TRBD1. The germline CDR1 and CDR2 sequences are MDHEN and SYDVKM. Unmatched junction bases numbered 13, after V lost 3 bases and J lost 0 bases. The CDR3 totals 19 residues. The CDR3 bases are TGTGCCAGCAGTTTGCACAGGGGGGGATTCACTTACTCTGGAAACACCATATATTTT. This gives the protein CASSLHRGGFTYSGNTIYF.

The chain recombines TRBV14 with TRBJ1-1; D not certain. The length of the CDR3 is 14 residues. Per the germline V gene, CDR1 is SGHDN and CDR2 is FVKESK. Trimming stripped 0 bases from V and 6 bases from J, with 11 bases between. The CDR3 DNA reads TGTGCCAGCAGCCAAGATGTCGGTCGTCCTGAAGCTTTCTTT. Translating gives CASSQDVGRPEAFF.

J is TRBJ2-7 and V is TRBV7-8, with D perhaps TRBD1 (6 bases). V lost 4 bases to trimming and J lost 0 bases, with 13 bases between them. The V gene's germline CDR1 is SGHVS and CDR2 FQNEAQ. This CDR3 comprises 15 residues. CDR3 nucleotides: TGTGCCAGCAGCTCATATAGGGACACCTCCTACGAGCAGTACTTC. Its translation is CASSSYRDTSYEQYF.

Notes on this clone: The same CDR3 also results from other DNA sequences found in this sample. V is TRBV19 and J is TRBJ2-5, with D maybe TRBD2 (6 bases). Germline CDR1 LNHDA, CDR2 SQIVND (reference sequence). The CDR3 runs to 13 residues. Trimming cost V 5 bases and J 2 bases, with 9 bases left between them. CDR3 in DNA: TGTGCCAGTAGTGCGAGCGGGCAAGAGACCCAGTACTTC. Translating it yields CASSASGQETQYF.

This clone was counted only a few times. The chain links TRBV6-5 to TRBJ1-5, with a weak D call TRBD1 (5 bases). Trimming pared 6 bases from V and 2 bases from J, leaving 14 bases between. The CDR3 is 15 residues long. Per the germline V gene, CDR1 is MNHEY and CDR2 is SVGAGI. CDR3 bases: TGTGCCAGCAGGGAGCGGCAGGGCGGCAATCAGCCCCAGCATTTT. Amino acid sequence: CASRERQGGNQPQHF.

CDR3 sequence: CASSWGGLVYEQYF. For the CDR3, the DNA is TGTGCCAGCAGTTGGGGGGGCTTAGTCTACGAGCAGTACTTC. The rearrangement uses TRBV28 and TRBJ2-7, with D possibly TRBD2 on 7 matching bases. The CDR3 consists of 14 residues. Trimming left V 4 bases short and J 3 bases short, with 13 bases between. Germline assignment: CDR1 MDHEN and CDR2 SYDVKM. Supplemented by reference TRBV28 and TRBJ2-7, the full variable domain reads DVKVTQSSRYLVKRTGEKVFLECVQDMDHENMFWYRQDPGLGLRLIYFSYDVKMKEKGDIPEGYSVSREKKERFSLILESASTNQTSMYLCASSWGGLVYEQYFGPGTRLTVT.

The rearrangement links TRBV28 to TRBJ1-4; tentative D call: TRBD1 (6 bases). From germline, CDR1 is MDHEN and CDR2 SYDVKM. This CDR3 has 16 amino acids. Trimming cost V 3 bases and J 7 bases, with 18 bases left between them. CDR3 DNA: TGTGCCAGCAGTTTGAGGGGGGTAGGGCCGAGTGAAAAACTGTTTTTT. This sequence encodes CASSLRGVGPSEKLFF.

The CDR3 nucleotides are TGTGCCAGCAGCTCGACAGGGAGGTCCGGAAACACCATATATTTT. Its protein is CASSSTGRSGNTIYF. The V and J genes are TRBV5-5 and TRBJ1-3, with 7 bases that match TRBD1. The CDR3 loop spans 15 amino acids. Germline V gives CDR1 SGHKS, CDR2 YYEKEE (reference sequence). The junction had 7 bases not matched to a gene; V was cut back by 3 bases and J by 4 bases. The full variable domain, its missing parts supplied by reference TRBV5-5 and TRBJ1-3, is DAGVTQSPTHLIKTRGQQVTLRCSPISGHKSVSWYQQVLGQGPQFIFQYYEKEERGRGNFPDRFSARQFPNYSSELNVNALLLGDSALYLCASSSTGRSGNTIYFGEGSWLTVV.

This chain connects TRBV5-4 to TRBJ2-3, with TRBD2 identical over 10 bases. The junction had 7 bases not matched to a gene; V was cut back by 4 bases and J by 2 bases. Germline V gene sequence: CDR1 SGHNT, CDR2 YYREEE (reference sequence). The CDR3 is made up of 16 amino acids. The CDR3: CASSPPGLADTDTQYF. CDR3 DNA: TGTGCCAGCAGCCCCCCAGGACTAGCGGACACAGATACGCAGTATTTT.

The V call is TRBV9, the J call TRBJ1-6; D gene uncertain. V lost 0 bases, J lost 7 bases, and 8 bases lay in between. The germline V gene encodes CDR1 SGDLS and CDR2 YYNGEE. The CDR3 runs to 14 residues. CDR3 protein: CASSVERQNSPLHF. The CDR3 nucleotides read TGTGCCAGCAGCGTAGAACGGCAGAATTCACCCCTCCACTTT.

This chain links TRBV30 with TRBJ1-2, with a possible D match to TRBD1 (5 bases). The CDR3 has 13 amino acids. Germline CDR1 and CDR2: GTSNPN and SVGIG (reference sequence). Trimming shortened V by 3 bases and J by 4 bases, and 12 bases separated the two germline ends. The CDR3 sequence: CAWRDRQPYGYTF. The CDR3 DNA is TGTGCCTGGAGGGACCGACAGCCCTATGGCTACACCTTC.

Here the CDR3 DNA reads TGTGCCAGCAGTGAATCCGGAAACACCATATATTTT. This encodes CASSESGNTIYF. The chain recombines TRBV6-1 with TRBJ1-3, with no clear D. This CDR3 comprises 12 residues. With 2 bases removed from V and 4 bases from J, the gap between germline ends came to 3 bases. Germline CDR1 MNHNS, CDR2 SASEGT.

In its sample, this clone was seen once. The chain is built from TRBV27 and TRBJ1-1, with D tentatively TRBD1 (6 bases). V was trimmed by 5 bases and J by 3 bases, leaving 13 bases between them. Germline CDR1 reads MNHEY; CDR2 reads SMNVEV (reference sequence). This CDR3 is 14 amino acids long. CDR3 bases: TGTGCCAGCAGTCCCAGGGGTACGGACACTGAAGCTTTCTTT. This encodes CASSPRGTDTEAFF.

This clone was seen only a few times. Its ends do not fully match the called genes, so a read error is possible. This chain connects TRBV27 to TRBJ1-2; D remains unclear. Germline V gene data show CDR1 as MNHEY and CDR2 as SMNVEV (reference sequence). This CDR3 is 14 amino acids long. The DNA of the CDR3 is TGTGCCAGCAGTTCGAACTATTACAGTGTTATTCCTATATTC. Its translation is CASSSNYYSVIPIF.

The gene calls are TRBV2 and TRBJ1-4; 9 nucleotides match TRBD1. V shed 2 bases, J shed 6 bases, and the junction held 4 bases outside the gene matches. The CDR3 totals 15 residues. CDR1 SNHLY and CDR2 FYNNEI come from the germline V gene. The chain's CDR3 is CASSEWTGEDEKLFF. The CDR3 DNA is TGTGCCAGCAGTGAATGGACAGGGGAGGATGAAAAACTGTTTTTT. Complete variable domain (other parts from reference TRBV2 and TRBJ1-4): EPEVTQTPSHQVTQMGQEVILRCVPISNHLYFYWYRQILGQKVEFLVSFYNNEISEKSEIFDDQFSVERPDGSNFTLKIRSTKLEDSAMYFCASSEWTGEDEKLFFGSGTQLSVL.

The chain couples TRBV6-5 to TRBJ2-7; D unresolved. The CDR3 has 13 amino acids. Germline loops: CDR1 MNHEY, CDR2 SVGAGI. Trimming stripped 3 bases from V and 3 bases from J, with 9 bases between. CDR3 sequence reads: CASSYRRGYEQYF. The CDR3 DNA reads as TGTGCCAGCAGTTATCGGCGTGGCTACGAGCAGTACTTC.

This chain uses TRBV5-1 with TRBJ2-3, with TRBD2 matching over 9 bases. The CDR3 totals 15 residues. Looked up from germline, CDR1 is SGHRS and CDR2 is YFSETQ. With V trimmed by 5 bases and J by 4 bases, 8 bases remained unmatched. For the CDR3, the DNA is TGCGCCAGCAGTAACGTCGGCGGGGGGGCAGATACGCAGTATTTT. Translated, it gives CASSNVGGGADTQYF.

The chain has TRBV24-1 and TRBJ1-4, with 7 bases lining up with TRBD1. CDR1 KGHDR and CDR2 SFDVKD come from the germline V gene. Trimming took 4 bases from V and 5 from J; bases not matched to a gene: 3. This CDR3 spans 14 amino acids. This CDR3 reads CATSESGGNEKLFF. CDR3 bases: TGTGCCACCAGTGAATCAGGGGGGAATGAAAAACTGTTTTTT.